The rows below give T cell receptor beta chains drawn from one sample of a study of technical replicates of blood from several donors. Produced via immunoSEQ multiplex PCR; TCRdb's table is partial and in-frame only. The sample lists some 57,000 clones; 95% to 98% were seen once. Specimen: T cells isolated from PBMCs. These receptors were collected from a human donor in good health. The CDR3 runs from the conserved cysteine through the conserved F or W. A D gene is named only where the DNA matches it firmly. The size field is filled for only some rows; it gives once, few, many or a size class.

NA,NA,TRBJ1-6,TRBV11-2,TGTGCCAGCAGCCAGGGTAGCTCCTATAATTCACCCCTCCACTTT,CASSQGSSYNSPLHF
NA,NA,TRBJ2-7,TRBV5-1,TGCGCCAGCAGCTTGGGGAGCTCCTACGAGCAGTACTTC,CASSLGSSYEQYF
NA,NA,TRBJ2-7,TRBV9,TGTGCCAGCAGCGTAGCTTCGAGCGGGACACTCTACGAGCAGTACTTC,CASSVASSGTLYEQYF
TRBD2,NA,TRBJ2-1,TRBV6-5,TGTGCCAGCAGTTCCCAAGCGGGGGTAAAACGGGAGCAGTTCTTC,CASSSQAGVKREQFF
NA,once,TRBJ2-1,TRBV9,TGTGCCAGCAGCTCCCCCATTGATCCAAAGGAGCCACATGAGCAGTTCTTC,CASSSPIDPKEPHEQFF
NA,NA,TRBJ2-7,TRBV20-1,TGCAGTGCTGACCCGGGCTACGAGCAGTACTTC,CSADPGYEQYF
NA,NA,TRBJ2-1,TRBV10-1,TGCGCCAGCAGCCGAAATTCGGGTGTCAACAATGAGCAGTTCTTC,CASSRNSGVNNEQFF
NA,once,TRBJ1-1,TRBV11-3,TGTGCCAGCAGCCCCTCAGTGAACACTGAAGCTTTCTTT,CASSPSVNTEAFF
NA,NA,TRBJ1-5,TRBV19,TGTGCCAGTAGTGAGCGGGAAAATCAGCCCCAGCATTTT,CASSERENQPQHF
NA,NA,TRBJ1-3,TRBV11-1,TGTGCCAGCAGCAAAAGGTCGGCAGGCTCTGGAAACACCATATATTTT,CASSKRSAGSGNTIYF
TRBD2,NA,TRBJ2-1,TRBV18,TGTGCCAGCACCCAGACTAGCTCAGACTCCTACAATGAGCAGTTCTTC,CASTQTSSDSYNEQFF
NA,NA,TRBJ2-3,TRBV20-1,TGCAGTGCTAGCCTGAGCCCTACGCAGTATTTT,CSASLSPTQYF
NA,NA,TRBJ2-2,TRBV7-2,TGTGCCACCGCGACACCCGGGGAGCTGTTTTTT,CATATPGELFF
TRBD2,NA,TRBJ2-1,TRBV10-2,TGCGCCAGCAGTGAGAGGCAGCGGGGACGCAATGAGCAGTTCTTC,CASSERQRGRNEQFF
TRBD1,NA,TRBJ1-2,TRBV29-1,TGCAGCGTTGAGCGGGGACAGGCGACTAACTATGGCTACACCTTC,CSVERGQATNYGYTF
NA,NA,TRBJ1-2,TRBV29-1,TGCAGCGTTGAGCAGGGCGTCGGCTATGGCTACACCTTC,CSVEQGVGYGYTF
TRBD1,NA,TRBJ1-1,TRBV2,TGTGCCAGCAGTCTTACAGGGGTGTTTTTCTTTTTCTTT,CASSLTGVFFFFF
NA,NA,TRBJ1-1,TRBV4-1,TGCGCCAGCAGCCAAAGGGGAAACACTGAAGCTTTCTTT,CASSQRGNTEAFF